One and the same sample provided the 28 T cell receptor beta chains below, sequenced in a study of chemoradiotherapy in HPV16-positive cancers. The assay was immunoSEQ multiplex PCR, and TCRdb's table has in-frame clones only and misses some. Of some 5,000 clones listed, approximately 88% are singletons. The sequences come from tumor tissue, collected from a patient who underwent chemoradiotherapy. These receptor sequences come from a human donor with HPV-associated anogenital cancer.

V gene TRBV18 combines with J gene TRBJ2-2; D is possibly TRBD1 (5 bases). This CDR3 is built from 16 residues. V was cut by 3 bases and J by 5 bases, with 16 bases left in between. In germline, CDR1 is KGHSH, CDR2 LQKENI. The CDR3 here is CASSPSQTETTGELFF. In DNA form, the CDR3 reads TGTGCCAGCTCACCGAGTCAGACAGAGACGACCGGGGAGCTGTTTTTT.

The V and J genes are TRBV18 and TRBJ1-1; maybe TRBD1 (5 bases). With 4 bases removed from V and 9 bases from J, the gap between germline ends came to 21 bases. This CDR3 is built from 15 residues. CDR1 and CDR2 (germline): KGHSH, LQKENI. The CDR3 region has the DNA TGTGCCAGCTCACTTTCGGACACCTTAAAAGTTCAAGCTTTCTTT. This translates into CASSLSDTLKVQAFF.

This chain uses TRBV5-1 with TRBJ2-3; TRBD1 matches 9 bases. The germline CDR1 and CDR2 sequences are SGHRS and YFSETQ. This CDR3 has 15 residues. With 4 bases clipped from V and 6 bases from J, the junction kept 9 bases outside the gene matches. In nucleotides, the CDR3 is TGCGCCAGCAGCCAACAGGGGGCCCAGGCCGATACGCAGTATTTT. Protein sequence: CASSQQGAQADTQYF.

CDR3 region: CASSARRNSGNTIYF. CDR3 bases: TGTGCCAGCAGCGCCCGACGGAACTCTGGAAACACCATATATTTT. The chain uses TRBV5-6 and TRBJ1-3; no clear D gene. The CDR3 length is 15 residues. V was trimmed by 4 bases and J by 0 bases, leaving 11 bases between them. Looked up from germline, CDR1 is SGHDT and CDR2 is YYEEEE.

The chain employs TRBV7-3 and TRBJ2-2; a possible D gene is TRBD1 (5 bases). The germline CDR1 and CDR2 sequences are SGHTA and FQGTGA. V gave up 5 bases and J gave up 4 bases, with 17 bases separating them. The CDR3 spans 16 residues. The CDR3 here is CASSPHEAQGTGELFF. CDR3 nucleotide sequence: TGTGCCAGCAGCCCCCACGAGGCCCAGGGCACCGGGGAGCTGTTTTTT. Looking up the rest from reference TRBV7-3 and TRBJ2-2 gives the full variable domain: GAGVSQTPSNKVTEKGKYVELRCDPISGHTALYWYRQSLGQGPEFLIYFQGTGAADDSGLPNDRFFAVRPEGSVSTLKIQRTERGDSAVYLCASSPHEAQGTGELFFGEGSRLTVL.

The chain uses TRBV11-1 and TRBJ1-4, with D unclear. This CDR3 has 15 amino acids. Germline V lookup: CDR1 SGHAT, CDR2 FQDESV (reference sequence). The V gene lost 4 bases and the J gene lost 4 bases, with 13 bases spanning the gap. CDR3 nucleotides: TGTGCCAGCAGCTACGACGGAGGTTTTAATGAAAAACTGTTTTTT. It translates to CASSYDGGFNEKLFF.

The V gene is TRBV7-9, the J gene TRBJ2-2, with TRBD2 matching over 10 bases. Germline V gene data show CDR1 as SEHNR and CDR2 as FQNEAQ (reference sequence). V dropped 8 bases and J dropped 6; count of bases not matched to a gene: 9. The CDR3 has 15 amino acids. The CDR3 nucleotides are TGTGCCAGCGACTCTAGCGGGGGTTACCCCGGGGAGCTGTTTTTT. Its translation: CASDSSGGYPGELFF.

The rearrangement uses TRBV7-2 and TRBJ2-1; possibly TRBD1 for D (6 bases). CDR3 length equals 16 residues. Germline CDR1 SGHTA, CDR2 FQGNSA. Trimming took off 2 bases at V and 4 bases at J, with 15 bases between the two ends. CDR3 residues: CASSLWDTGKYNEQFF. As DNA, the CDR3 is TGTGCCAGCAGCTTATGGGACACTGGAAAATACAATGAGCAGTTCTTC.

The chain couples TRBV28 to TRBJ2-7; tentative D call: TRBD2 (5 bases). The length of the CDR3 is 15 residues. With 2 bases removed from V and 0 bases from J, the gap between germline ends came to 11 bases. Looked up from germline, CDR1 is MDHEN and CDR2 is SYDVKM. The CDR3 DNA sequence: TGTGCCAGCAGTTTAATCGGGGTGTTCTCCTACGAGCAGTACTTC. Translating it yields CASSLIGVFSYEQYF. The full variable domain, its missing parts supplied by reference TRBV28 and TRBJ2-7, is DVKVTQSSRYLVKRTGEKVFLECVQDMDHENMFWYRQDPGLGLRLIYFSYDVKMKEKGDIPEGYSVSREKKERFSLILESASTNQTSMYLCASSLIGVFSYEQYFGPGTRLTVT.

The V and J genes are TRBV27 and TRBJ2-3, with no clear D. The CDR3 sequence is 13 residues long. Per the germline V gene, CDR1 is MNHEY and CDR2 is SMNVEV (reference sequence). V was shortened by 2 bases and J by 4 bases, with 7 bases between the two germline ends. CDR3 amino acids: CASSLLGADTQYF. Written as DNA, the CDR3 is TGTGCCAGCAGTTTACTAGGCGCAGATACGCAGTATTTT.

The rearrangement uses TRBV7-9 and TRBJ2-7, with D perhaps given as TRBD1 or TRBD2 (6 bases each). The CDR3 totals 14 residues. In germline, CDR1 is SEHNR, CDR2 FQNEAQ (reference sequence). V was trimmed by 5 bases and J by 7 bases, leaving 18 bases between them. DNA of the CDR3: TGTGCCAGCAGCCCAACGTCAGAAGGGGGGGAGCAGTACTTC. It encodes CASSPTSEGGEQYF.

This chain links TRBV7-2 with TRBJ1-1; 7 positions agree with TRBD1. Germline CDR1 SGHTA, CDR2 FQGNSA. J gave up 1 base and V 5 bases, and 10 bases lay outside the gene matches. The CDR3 has 16 residues. The DNA of the CDR3 is TGTGCCAGCAGCCCCAGACAGGGTAGGGCGAACACTGAAGCTTTCTTT. The encoded protein is CASSPRQGRANTEAFF. The full variable domain, completed using reference TRBV7-2 and TRBJ1-1, is GAGVSQSPSNKVTEKGKDVELRCDPISGHTALYWYRQSLGQGLEFLIYFQGNSAPDKSGLPSDRFSAERTGGSVSTLTIQRTQQEDSAVYLCASSPRQGRANTEAFFGQGTRLTVV.

The CDR3 DNA reads as TGTGCCAGCAGCACAGGGAGGGGGCAGTTCTTC. The encoded protein is CASSTGRGQFF. This rearrangement joins TRBV2 to TRBJ2-1; a possible D gene is TRBD2 (7 bases). This CDR3 is 11 amino acids long. Germline V gene lookup returns CDR1 SNHLY and CDR2 FYNNEI. Trimming took 6 bases from V and 12 from J, leaving 12 bases between them.

This chain uses TRBV5-8 with TRBJ1-2; D ambiguous. V was shortened by 2 bases and J by 8 bases, with 13 bases between the two germline ends. The CDR3 is 13 amino acids. CDR1 is SGHTS and CDR2 is YDEGEE in the germline V gene. The CDR3 sequence: CASSFQRVGGYTF. As DNA, the CDR3 is TGTGCCAGCAGCTTTCAAAGGGTTGGGGGCTACACCTTC.

This clone was picked up one time. This chain joins TRBV7-3 and TRBJ2-2; D unresolved. Germline assignment: CDR1 SGHTA and CDR2 FQGTGA. V was trimmed by 3 bases and J by 1 base, leaving 9 bases between them. The CDR3 covers 15 residues. CDR3 DNA: TGTGCCAGCAGCTTGGCCCTCCGGAACACCGGGGAGCTGTTTTTT. The encoded protein is CASSLALRNTGELFF.

The chain recombines TRBV7-9 with TRBJ1-1; D uncertain. The CDR3 sequence is 14 residues long. Between the trimmed V and J ends, which lost 3 bases and 4 bases, there was a span of 12 bases. Germline loops: CDR1 SEHNR, CDR2 FQNEAQ (reference sequence). This chain's CDR3 is CASSLIPGGTEAFF. The CDR3, as DNA: TGTGCCAGCAGCTTGATCCCGGGCGGCACTGAAGCTTTCTTT. The full variable domain, with the rest looked up from reference TRBV7-9 and TRBJ1-1, is DTGVSQNPRHKITKRGQNVTFRCDPISEHNRLYWYRQTLGQGPEFLTYFQNEAQLEKSRLLSDRFSAERPKGSFSTLEIQRTEQGDSAMYLCASSLIPGGTEAFFGQGTRLTVV.

This sequence joins TRBV15 and TRBJ1-2, with TRBD1 identical over 9 bases. CDR1 LNHNV and CDR2 YYDKDF come from the germline V gene (reference sequence). The CDR3 runs 19 residues. V shed 0 bases, J shed 5 bases, and the junction held 16 bases outside the gene matches. This chain's CDR3 is CATSRDLSGDRDFGYGYTF. The DNA of the CDR3 is TGTGCCACCAGCAGAGATCTTAGCGGGGACAGGGATTTCGGGTATGGCTACACCTTC.

The CDR3 region has the DNA TGTGCCTGGAGCACCATGGGCGGTGGAAACTATGGCTACACCTTC. Amino acid sequence: CAWSTMGGGNYGYTF. The gene calls are TRBV30 and TRBJ1-2; D unclear. The CDR3 loop spans 15 amino acids. Germline loops: CDR1 GTSNPN, CDR2 SVGIG (reference sequence). V lost 3 bases and J lost 2, with 16 bases in between.

The chain uses TRBV7-2 and TRBJ2-7; 7 bases agree with TRBD1. The CDR3 is made up of 17 amino acids. Germline-derived CDR1 and CDR2 are SGHTA and FQGNSA. Trimming at V came to 2 bases and at J to 2 bases, leaving 12 bases not matched to a gene. For the CDR3, the DNA is TGTGCCAGCAGCTTATCGTGGGGCGAGACAGGGACCTACGAGCAGTACTTC. Its translation is CASSLSWGETGTYEQYF. Full variable domain (remainder filled in from reference TRBV7-2 and TRBJ2-7): GAGVSQSPSNKVTEKGKDVELRCDPISGHTALYWYRQSLGQGLEFLIYFQGNSAPDKSGLPSDRFSAERTGGSVSTLTIQRTQQEDSAVYLCASSLSWGETGTYEQYFGPGTRLTVT.

DNA of the CDR3: TGTGCCAGCAGCACTCATGGGGGCGGATACAATGAGCAGTTCTTC. This gives the protein CASSTHGGGYNEQFF. The genes are TRBV11-2 and TRBJ2-1; a weak D match, TRBD1 (6 bases). Trimming took 5 bases from V and 4 from J, leaving 15 bases between them. Germline CDR1 SGHAT, CDR2 FQNNGV. The CDR3 is 15 amino acids.

The chain combines TRBV6-1 with TRBJ2-3; 12 nucleotides align to TRBD2. Germline assignment: CDR1 MNHNS and CDR2 SASEGT. Trimming removed 4 bases from V and 0 bases from J; junction bases left unmatched: 14. The CDR3 spans 20 residues. CDR3 sequence: CASSVLTSGRPLPSTDTQYF. CDR3 DNA: TGTGCCAGCAGTGTTTTAACTAGCGGGAGGCCTCTCCCTAGCACAGATACGCAGTATTTT.

The chain links TRBV20-1 to TRBJ1-2; D remains ambiguous. The CDR3 consists of 11 residues. Germline CDR1 reads DFQATT; CDR2 reads SNEGSKA (reference sequence). The V gene lost 7 bases and the J gene lost 4 bases, with 10 bases spanning the gap. The CDR3 DNA is TGCAGTGTCGGACCGAGCTATGGCTACACCTTC. This encodes CSVGPSYGYTF.

The V call is TRBV7-9, the J call TRBJ1-1; D call uncertain. CDR3 length equals 14 residues. The germline V gene encodes CDR1 SEHNR and CDR2 FQNEAQ (reference sequence). Deletions cut 5 bases from V and 3 bases from J, with 13 bases between. For the CDR3, the DNA is TGTGCCAGCAGCCCCACAATGATGGACACTGAAGCTTTCTTT. It specifies CASSPTMMDTEAFF.

The chain has TRBV4-1 and TRBJ1-1; possibly TRBD1 for D (6 bases). Per the germline V gene, CDR1 is MGHRA and CDR2 is YSYEKL. V lost 0 bases and J lost 4, with 15 bases in between. CDR3 size: 16 residues. The CDR3, as DNA: TGCGCCAGCAGCCAAGATGCCAGGGGCCGGAGCACTGAAGCTTTCTTT. Translating gives CASSQDARGRSTEAFF.

This clone was recorded only once. This chain uses TRBV6-6 with TRBJ1-5, with D hard to call. The germline V gene has CDR1 MNHNY and CDR2 SVGAGI (reference sequence). The ends were cut back, 0 bases at V and 7 bases at J, with 16 bases in the middle. The CDR3 is made up of 16 amino acids. The CDR3 here is CASSYSYGGQGQPQHF. The CDR3 coding sequence is TGTGCCAGCAGTTACTCATACGGAGGTCAAGGGCAGCCCCAGCATTTT.

The V and J genes are TRBV5-6 and TRBJ1-6; D unclear. In germline, CDR1 is SGHDT, CDR2 YYEEEE. V gave up 4 bases and J gave up 4 bases, with 12 bases separating them. This CDR3 is 15 amino acids long. The DNA of the CDR3 is TGTGCCAGCAGCCCGGACGGAGGATATAATTCACCCCTCCACTTT. Protein sequence: CASSPDGGYNSPLHF.

This clone was detected only once. J is TRBJ1-3 and V is TRBV28; unclear D gene. Germline V gene sequence: CDR1 MDHEN, CDR2 SYDVKM. The CDR3 is 15 residues long. V lost 3 bases and J 0 bases, leaving 9 bases between the germline ends. CDR3 coding DNA: TGTGCCAGCAGTTTCGGGTTCCTCTCTGGAAACACCATATATTTT. It encodes CASSFGFLSGNTIYF.

The rearrangement joins TRBV19 to TRBJ1-2, with a weak D call TRBD1 (6 bases). This CDR3 spans 13 amino acids. CDR1 is LNHDA and CDR2 is SQIVND in the germline V gene (reference sequence). Trimming took off 5 bases at V and 13 bases at J, with 20 bases between the two ends. DNA for the CDR3: TGTGCCAGTAGTCCTGCCGGGACATCCGGCGGCACCTTC. It yields the protein CASSPAGTSGGTF.